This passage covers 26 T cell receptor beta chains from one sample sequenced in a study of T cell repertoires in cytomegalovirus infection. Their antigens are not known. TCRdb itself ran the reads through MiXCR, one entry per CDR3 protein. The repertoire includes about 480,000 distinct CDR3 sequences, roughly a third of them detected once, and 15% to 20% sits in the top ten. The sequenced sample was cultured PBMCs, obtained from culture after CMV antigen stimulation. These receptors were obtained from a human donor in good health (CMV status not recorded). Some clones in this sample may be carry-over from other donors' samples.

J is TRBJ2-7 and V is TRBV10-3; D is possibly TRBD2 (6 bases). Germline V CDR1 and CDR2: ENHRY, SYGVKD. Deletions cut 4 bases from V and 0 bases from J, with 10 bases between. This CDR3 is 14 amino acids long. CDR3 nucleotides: TGTGCCATCAGTGCCGGGACTGGCTCCTACGAGCAGTACGTC. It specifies CAISAGTGSYEQYV.

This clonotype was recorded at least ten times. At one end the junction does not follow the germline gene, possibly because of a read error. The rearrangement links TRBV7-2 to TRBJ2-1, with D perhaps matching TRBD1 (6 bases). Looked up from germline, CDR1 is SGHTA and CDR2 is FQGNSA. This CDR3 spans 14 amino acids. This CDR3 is CASSSDTGQMSPLF. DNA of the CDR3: TGTGCCAGCAGCTCGGATACAGGGCAAATGAGCCCCCTCTTC.

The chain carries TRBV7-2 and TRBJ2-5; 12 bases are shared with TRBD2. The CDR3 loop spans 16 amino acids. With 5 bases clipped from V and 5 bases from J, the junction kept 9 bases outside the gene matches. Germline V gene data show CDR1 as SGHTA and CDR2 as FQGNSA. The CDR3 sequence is CASSPTRLAGVETQYF. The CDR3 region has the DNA TGTGCCAGCAGCCCCACCCGACTAGCGGGAGTGGAGACCCAGTACTTC.

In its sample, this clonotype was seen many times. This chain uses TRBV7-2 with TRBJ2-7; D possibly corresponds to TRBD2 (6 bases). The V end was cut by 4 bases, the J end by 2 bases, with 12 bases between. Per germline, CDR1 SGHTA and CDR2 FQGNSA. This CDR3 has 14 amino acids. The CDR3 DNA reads TGTGCCAGCAGCTCCACTCGCGGGGCCTACGAGCAGTACTTC. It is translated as CASSSTRGAYEQYF.

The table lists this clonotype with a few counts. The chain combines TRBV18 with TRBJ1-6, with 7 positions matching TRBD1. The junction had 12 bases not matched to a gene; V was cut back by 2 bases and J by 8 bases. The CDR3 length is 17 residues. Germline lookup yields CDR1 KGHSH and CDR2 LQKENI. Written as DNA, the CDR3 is TGTGCCAGCTCACCAACACAGGGGATTGGGCCCTATTCACCCCTCCACTTT. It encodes CASSPTQGIGPYSPLHF.

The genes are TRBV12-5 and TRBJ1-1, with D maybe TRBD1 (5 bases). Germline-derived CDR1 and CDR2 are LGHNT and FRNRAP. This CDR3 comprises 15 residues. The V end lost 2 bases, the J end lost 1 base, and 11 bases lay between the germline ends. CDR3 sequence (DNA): TGTGCTAGTGGTTTGATTCCCACAGGGAACACTGAAGCTTTCTTT. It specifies CASGLIPTGNTEAFF.

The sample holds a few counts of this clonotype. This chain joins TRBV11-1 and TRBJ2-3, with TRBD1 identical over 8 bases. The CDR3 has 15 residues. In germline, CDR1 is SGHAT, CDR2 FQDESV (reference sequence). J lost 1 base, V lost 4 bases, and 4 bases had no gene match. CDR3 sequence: CASSSRGRGTDTQYF. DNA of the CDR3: TGTGCCAGCAGCTCCAGGGGGCGCGGCACAGATACGCAGTATTTT.

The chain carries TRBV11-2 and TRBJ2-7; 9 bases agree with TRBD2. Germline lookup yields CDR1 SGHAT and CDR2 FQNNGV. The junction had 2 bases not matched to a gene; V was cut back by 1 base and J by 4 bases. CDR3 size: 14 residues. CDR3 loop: CASSLGGRAYEQYV. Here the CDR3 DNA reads TGTGCCAGCAGCTTAGGCGGGAGGGCTTACGAGCAGTACGTC.

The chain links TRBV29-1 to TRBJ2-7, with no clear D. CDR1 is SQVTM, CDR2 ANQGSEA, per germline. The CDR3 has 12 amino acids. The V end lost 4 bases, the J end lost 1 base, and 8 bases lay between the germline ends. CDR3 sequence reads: CSVAPSSYEQYF. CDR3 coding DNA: TGCAGCGTTGCCCCTAGTTCCTACGAGCAGTACTTC.

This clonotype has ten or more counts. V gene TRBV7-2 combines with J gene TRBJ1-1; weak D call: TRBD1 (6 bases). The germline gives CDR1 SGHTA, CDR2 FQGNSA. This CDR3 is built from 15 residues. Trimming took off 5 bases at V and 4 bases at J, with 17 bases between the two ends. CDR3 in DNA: TGTGCCAGCAGCCTAAATGGGGGCGCCATCACTGAAGCTTTCTTT. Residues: CASSLNGGAITEAFF.

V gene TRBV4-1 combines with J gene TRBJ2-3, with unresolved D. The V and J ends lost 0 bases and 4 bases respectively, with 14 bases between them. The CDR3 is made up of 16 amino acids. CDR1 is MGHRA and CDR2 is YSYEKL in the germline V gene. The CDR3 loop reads CASSQDTSTHADTQYF. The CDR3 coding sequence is TGCGCCAGCAGCCAAGATACTTCCACGCACGCAGATACGCAGTATTTT.

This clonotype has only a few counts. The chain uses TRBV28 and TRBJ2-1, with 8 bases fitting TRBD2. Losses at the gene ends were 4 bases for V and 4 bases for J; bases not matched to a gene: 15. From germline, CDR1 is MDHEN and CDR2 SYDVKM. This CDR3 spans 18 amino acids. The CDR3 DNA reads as TGTGCCAGCAGTTCTGCCCCCTTACTAGCGGCGGATTACAATGAGCAGTTCTTC. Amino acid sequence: CASSSAPLLAADYNEQFF.

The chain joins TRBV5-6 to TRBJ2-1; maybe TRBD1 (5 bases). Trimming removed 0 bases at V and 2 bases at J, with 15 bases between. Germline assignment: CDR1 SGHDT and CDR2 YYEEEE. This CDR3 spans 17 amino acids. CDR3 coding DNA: TGTGCCAGCAGCTTGGCCGGTTGGGCAGGGACCTACAATGAGCAGTTCTTC. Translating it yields CASSLAGWAGTYNEQFF. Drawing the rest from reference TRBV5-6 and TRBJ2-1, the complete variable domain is DAGVTQSPTHLIKTRGQQVTLRCSPKSGHDTVSWYQQALGQGPQFIFQYYEEEERQRGNFPDRFSGHQFPNYSSELNVNALLLGDSALYLCASSLAGWAGTYNEQFFGPGTRLTVL.

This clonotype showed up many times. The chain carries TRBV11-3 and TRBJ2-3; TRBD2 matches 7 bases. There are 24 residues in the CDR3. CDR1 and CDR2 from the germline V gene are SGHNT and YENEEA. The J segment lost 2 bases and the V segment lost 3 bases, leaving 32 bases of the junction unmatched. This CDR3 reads CASSFLWGGIPGLPHTSFTDTQYF. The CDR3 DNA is TGTGCCAGCAGCTTCTTGTGGGGGGGAATACCGGGACTCCCGCACACCTCCTTCACAGATACGCAGTATTTT.

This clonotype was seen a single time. The CDR3 sequence: CAIRPGTGPYEQYF. Here the CDR3 DNA reads TGTGCCATCAGGCCCGGGACAGGACCCTACGAGCAGTACTTC. The chain links TRBV10-3 to TRBJ2-7, with 8 bases lining up with TRBD1. Unmatched junction bases numbered 6, after V lost 6 bases and J lost 2 bases. CDR1 and CDR2 from the germline V gene are ENHRY and SYGVKD. This CDR3 has 14 amino acids.

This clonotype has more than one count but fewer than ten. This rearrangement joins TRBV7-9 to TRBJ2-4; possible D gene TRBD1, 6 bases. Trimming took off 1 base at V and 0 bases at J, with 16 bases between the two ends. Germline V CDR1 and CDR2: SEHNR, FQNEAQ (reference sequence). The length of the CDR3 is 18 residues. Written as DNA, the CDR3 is TGTGCCAGCAGCTTAGAGGACAGTTTTATCTTAGCCAAAAACATTCAGTACTTC. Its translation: CASSLEDSFILAKNIQYF.

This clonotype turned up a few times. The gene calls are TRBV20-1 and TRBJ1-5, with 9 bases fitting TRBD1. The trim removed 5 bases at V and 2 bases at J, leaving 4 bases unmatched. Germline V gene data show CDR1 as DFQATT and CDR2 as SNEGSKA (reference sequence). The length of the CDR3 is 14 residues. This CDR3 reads CSADWTGGNQPQHF. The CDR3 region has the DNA TGCAGTGCTGACTGGACAGGGGGCAATCAGCCCCAGCATTTT.

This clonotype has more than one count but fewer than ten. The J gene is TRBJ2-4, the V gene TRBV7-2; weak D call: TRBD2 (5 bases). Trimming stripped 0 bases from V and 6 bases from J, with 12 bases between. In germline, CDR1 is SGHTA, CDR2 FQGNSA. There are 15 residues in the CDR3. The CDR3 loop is CASSLATDSGNIQYF. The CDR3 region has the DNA TGTGCCAGCAGCTTAGCGACGGACTCAGGAAACATTCAGTACTTC.

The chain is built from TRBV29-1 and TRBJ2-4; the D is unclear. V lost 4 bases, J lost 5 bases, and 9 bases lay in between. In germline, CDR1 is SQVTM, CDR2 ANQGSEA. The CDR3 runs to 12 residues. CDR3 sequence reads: CSVVGRQNIQYF. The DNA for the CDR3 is TGCAGCGTTGTAGGCCGCCAAAACATTCAGTACTTC.

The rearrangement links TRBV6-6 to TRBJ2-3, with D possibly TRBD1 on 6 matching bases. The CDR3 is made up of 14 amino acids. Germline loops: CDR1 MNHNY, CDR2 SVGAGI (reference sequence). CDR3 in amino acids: CAGGYTGSTDTQYF. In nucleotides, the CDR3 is TGTGCAGGGGGATACACAGGTAGCACAGATACGCAGTATTTT.

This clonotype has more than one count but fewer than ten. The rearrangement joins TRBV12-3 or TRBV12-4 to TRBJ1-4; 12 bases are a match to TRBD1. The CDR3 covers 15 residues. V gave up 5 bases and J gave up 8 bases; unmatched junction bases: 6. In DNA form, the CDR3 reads TGTGCCAGCAGTCCTGGGACAGGGGGCAACGAAAAACTGTTTTTT. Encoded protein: CASSPGTGGNEKLFF.

This CDR3 is CSVEWTQETQYF. The CDR3, as DNA: TGCAGCGTTGAGTGGACTCAAGAGACCCAGTACTTC. The gene calls are TRBV29-1 and TRBJ2-5; tentatively, D is TRBD2 (5 bases). V shed 3 bases and J shed 2 bases, with 7 bases lying between them. Per the germline V gene, CDR1 is SQVTM and CDR2 is ANQGSEA. CDR3 length: 12 amino acids.

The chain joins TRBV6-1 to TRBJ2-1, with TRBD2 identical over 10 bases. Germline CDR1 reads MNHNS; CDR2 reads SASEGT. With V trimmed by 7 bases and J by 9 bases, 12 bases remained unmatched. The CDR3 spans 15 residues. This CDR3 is CASTQSGRGGSEQFF. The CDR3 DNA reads TGTGCCAGCACTCAAAGCGGGAGGGGGGGCAGTGAGCAGTTCTTC.

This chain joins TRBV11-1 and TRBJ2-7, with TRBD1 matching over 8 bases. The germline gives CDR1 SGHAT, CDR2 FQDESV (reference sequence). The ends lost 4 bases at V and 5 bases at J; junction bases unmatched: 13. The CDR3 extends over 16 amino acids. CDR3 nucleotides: TGTGCCAGCAGCTCCGGGGATAGGACAGGGCGGCACGAGCAGTACTTC. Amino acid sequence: CASSSGDRTGRHEQYF.

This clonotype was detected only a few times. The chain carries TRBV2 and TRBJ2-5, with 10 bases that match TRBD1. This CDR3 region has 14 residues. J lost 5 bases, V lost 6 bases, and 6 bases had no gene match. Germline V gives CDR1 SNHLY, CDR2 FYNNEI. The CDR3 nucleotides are TGTGCCAGCAGCTGGGACAGGGGTTGGGAGACCCAGTACTTC. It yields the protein CASSWDRGWETQYF.

The CDR3: CASSGFGGGVTGELFF. CDR3 nucleotides: TGTGCCAGCAGTGGGTTTGGGGGAGGGGTGACCGGGGAGCTGTTTTTT. J is TRBJ2-2 and V is TRBV25-1, with 7 nucleotides matching TRBD2. Germline V gene lookup returns CDR1 MGHDK and CDR2 SYGVNS. This CDR3 is 16 amino acids long. V lost 4 bases to trimming and J lost 5 bases; unmatched junction nucleotides: 10. Using reference TRBV25-1 and TRBJ2-2 for the parts outside the CDR3, the full variable domain is EADIYQTPRYLVIGTGKKITLECSQTMGHDKMYWYQQDPGMELHLIHYSYGVNSTEKGDLSSESTVSRIRTEHFPLTLESARPSHTSQYLCASSGFGGGVTGELFFGEGSRLTVL.